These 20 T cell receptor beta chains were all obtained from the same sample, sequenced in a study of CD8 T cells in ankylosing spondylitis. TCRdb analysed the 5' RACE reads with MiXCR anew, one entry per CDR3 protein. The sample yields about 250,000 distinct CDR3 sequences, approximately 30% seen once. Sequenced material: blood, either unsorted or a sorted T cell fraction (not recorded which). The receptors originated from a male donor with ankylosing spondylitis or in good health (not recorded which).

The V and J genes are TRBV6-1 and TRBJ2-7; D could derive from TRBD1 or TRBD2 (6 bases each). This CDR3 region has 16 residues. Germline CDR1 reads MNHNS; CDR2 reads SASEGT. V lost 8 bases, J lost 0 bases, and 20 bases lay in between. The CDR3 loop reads CASPPVRGESSYEQYF. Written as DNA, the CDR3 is TGTGCCAGCCCACCCGTAAGGGGGGAAAGCTCCTACGAGCAGTACTTC.

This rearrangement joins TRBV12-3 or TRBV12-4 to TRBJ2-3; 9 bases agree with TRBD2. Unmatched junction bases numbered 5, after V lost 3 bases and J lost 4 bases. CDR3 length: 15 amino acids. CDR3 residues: CASSFVGLAADTQYF. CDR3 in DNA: TGTGCCAGCAGTTTCGTGGGACTAGCTGCAGATACGCAGTATTTT.

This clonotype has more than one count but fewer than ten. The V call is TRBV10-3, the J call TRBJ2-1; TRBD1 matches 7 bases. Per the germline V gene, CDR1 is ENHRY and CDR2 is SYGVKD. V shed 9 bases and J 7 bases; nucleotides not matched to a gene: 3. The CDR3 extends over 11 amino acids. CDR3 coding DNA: TGTGCCATGGGGACAGAAAATGAGCAGTTCTTC. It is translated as CAMGTENEQFF.

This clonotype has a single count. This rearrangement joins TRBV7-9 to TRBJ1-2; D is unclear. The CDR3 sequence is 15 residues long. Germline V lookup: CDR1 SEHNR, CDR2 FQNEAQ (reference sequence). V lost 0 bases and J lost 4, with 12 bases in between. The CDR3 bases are TGTGCCAGCAGCTTAGCGGAGAGTCGCGGCTATGGCTACACCTTC. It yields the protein CASSLAESRGYGYTF.

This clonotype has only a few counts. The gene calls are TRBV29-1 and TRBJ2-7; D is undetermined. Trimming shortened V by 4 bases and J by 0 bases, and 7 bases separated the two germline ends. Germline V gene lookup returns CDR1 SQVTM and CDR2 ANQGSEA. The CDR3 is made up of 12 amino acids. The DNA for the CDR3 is TGCAGCGTTGCCACGAGCTCCTACGAGCAGTACTTC. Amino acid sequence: CSVATSSYEQYF.

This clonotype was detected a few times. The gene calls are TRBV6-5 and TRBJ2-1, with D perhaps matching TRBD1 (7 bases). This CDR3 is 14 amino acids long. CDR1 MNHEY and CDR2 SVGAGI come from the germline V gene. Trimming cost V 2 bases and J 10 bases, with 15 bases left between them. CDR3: CASSYRSGGGEQFF. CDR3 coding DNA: TGTGCCAGCAGTTACCGCTCAGGGGGAGGCGAGCAGTTCTTC.

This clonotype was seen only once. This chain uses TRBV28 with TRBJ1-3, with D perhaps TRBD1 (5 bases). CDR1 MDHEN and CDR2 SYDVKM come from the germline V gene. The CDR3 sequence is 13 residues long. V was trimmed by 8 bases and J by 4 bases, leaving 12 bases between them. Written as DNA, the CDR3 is TGTGCCAGCCAGCGGCGGGACGGAAACACCATATATTTT. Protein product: CASQRRDGNTIYF.

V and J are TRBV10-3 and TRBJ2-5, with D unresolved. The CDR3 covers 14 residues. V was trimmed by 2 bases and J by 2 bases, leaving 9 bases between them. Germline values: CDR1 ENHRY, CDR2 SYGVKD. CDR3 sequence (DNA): TGTGCCATCAGTGAGGCTGGCCAGCAAGAGACCCAGTACTTC. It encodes CAISEAGQQETQYF.

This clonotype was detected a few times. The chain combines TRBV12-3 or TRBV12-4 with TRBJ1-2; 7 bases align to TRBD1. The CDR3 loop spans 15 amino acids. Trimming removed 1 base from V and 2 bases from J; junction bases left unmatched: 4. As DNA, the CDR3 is TGTGCCAGCAGTTTAGGACAGGGATACAACTATGGCTACACCTTC. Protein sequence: CASSLGQGYNYGYTF.

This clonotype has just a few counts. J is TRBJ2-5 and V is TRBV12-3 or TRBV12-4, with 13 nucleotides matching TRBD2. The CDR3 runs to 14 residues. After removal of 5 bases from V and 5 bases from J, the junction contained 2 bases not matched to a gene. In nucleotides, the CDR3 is TGTGCCAGCAGTCTACTAGCGGGAGGGGAGACCCAGTACTTC. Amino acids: CASSLLAGGETQYF.

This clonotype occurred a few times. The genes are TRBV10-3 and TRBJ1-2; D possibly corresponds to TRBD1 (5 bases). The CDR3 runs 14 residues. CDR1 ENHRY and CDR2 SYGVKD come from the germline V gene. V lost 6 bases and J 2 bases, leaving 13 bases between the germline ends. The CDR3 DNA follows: TGTGCCATCAGGGGGGGGGACCGAAACTATGGCTACACCTTC. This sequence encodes CAIRGGDRNYGYTF.

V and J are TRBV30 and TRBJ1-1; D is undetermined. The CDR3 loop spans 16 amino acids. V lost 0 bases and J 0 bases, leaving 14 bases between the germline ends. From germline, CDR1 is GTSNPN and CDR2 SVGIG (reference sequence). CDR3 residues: CAWSVSRRRMNTEAFF. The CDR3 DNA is TGTGCCTGGAGTGTATCCCGGCGGAGGATGAACACTGAAGCTTTCTTT.

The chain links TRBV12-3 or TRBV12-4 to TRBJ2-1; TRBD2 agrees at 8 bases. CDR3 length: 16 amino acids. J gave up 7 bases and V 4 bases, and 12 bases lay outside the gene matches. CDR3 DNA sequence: TGTGCCAGCAGTTCCCGAGGGACTAGTTTTGGTAATGAGCAGTTCTTC. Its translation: CASSSRGTSFGNEQFF.

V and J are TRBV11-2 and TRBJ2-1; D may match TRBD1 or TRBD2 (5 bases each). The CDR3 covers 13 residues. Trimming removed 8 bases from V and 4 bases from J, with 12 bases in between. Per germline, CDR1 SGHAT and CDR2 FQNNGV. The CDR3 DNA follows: TGTGCCAGCGGCCGGGACCGGTACAATGAGCAGTTCTTC. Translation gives CASGRDRYNEQFF.

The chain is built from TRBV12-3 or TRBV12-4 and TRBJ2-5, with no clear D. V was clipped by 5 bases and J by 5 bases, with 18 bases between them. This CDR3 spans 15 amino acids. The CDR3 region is CASSGWAQQYETQYF. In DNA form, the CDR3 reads TGTGCCAGCAGTGGTTGGGCCCAGCAGTACGAGACCCAGTACTTC.

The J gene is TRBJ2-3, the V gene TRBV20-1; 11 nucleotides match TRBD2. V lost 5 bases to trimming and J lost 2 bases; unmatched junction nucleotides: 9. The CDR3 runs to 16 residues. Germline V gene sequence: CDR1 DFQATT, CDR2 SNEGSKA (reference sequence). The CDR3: CSAPPAGLADTDTQYF. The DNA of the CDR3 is TGCAGTGCTCCCCCCGCGGGACTAGCGGACACAGATACGCAGTATTTT.

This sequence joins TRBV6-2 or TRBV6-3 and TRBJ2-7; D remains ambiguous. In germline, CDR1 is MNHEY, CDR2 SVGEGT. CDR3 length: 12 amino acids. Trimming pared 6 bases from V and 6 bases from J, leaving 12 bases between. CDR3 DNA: TGTGCCAGCAGCCAAACCTGGGGCGAGCAGTACTTC. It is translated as CASSQTWGEQYF.

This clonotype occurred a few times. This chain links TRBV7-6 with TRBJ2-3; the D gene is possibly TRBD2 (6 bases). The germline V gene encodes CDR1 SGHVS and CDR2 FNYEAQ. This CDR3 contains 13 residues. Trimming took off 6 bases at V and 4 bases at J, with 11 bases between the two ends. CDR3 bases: TGTGCCAGCAGTTCCAGGGAGGCAGATACGCAGTATTTT. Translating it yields CASSSREADTQYF.

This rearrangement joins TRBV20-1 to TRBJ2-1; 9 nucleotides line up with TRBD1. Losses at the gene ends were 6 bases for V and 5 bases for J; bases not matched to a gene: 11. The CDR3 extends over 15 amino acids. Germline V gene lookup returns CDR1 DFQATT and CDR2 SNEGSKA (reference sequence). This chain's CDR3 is CSASPGTGSDNEQFF. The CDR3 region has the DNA TGCAGTGCCTCTCCCGGGACAGGGTCGGACAATGAGCAGTTCTTC.

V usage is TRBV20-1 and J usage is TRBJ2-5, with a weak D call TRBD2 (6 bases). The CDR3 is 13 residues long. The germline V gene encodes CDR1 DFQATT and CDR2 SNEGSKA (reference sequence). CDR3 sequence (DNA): TGCAGCTGCCTTGGGGGGTCAGGAGAGACCCAGTACTTC. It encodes CSCLGGSGETQYF.